This T cell receptor beta chain was observed in a study of control samples from healthy donors and cancer patients. This clone came up a few times. With 3 bases removed from V and 5 bases from J, the gap between germline ends came to 10 bases. The germline V gene encodes CDR1 KGHSH and CDR2 LQKENI. This CDR3 has 13 amino acids. Assay used: immunoSEQ multiplex PCR; TCRdb lists only in-frame clones, some missing. The sample shows 150,000 to 200,000 clones, roughly 92% of them seen only once. The sample taken for sequencing was blood. This TCR was sampled from a man aged 25 to 45 in good health. V usage is TRBV18 and J usage is TRBJ1-2, with no clear D. CDR3 sequence (DNA): TGTGCCAGCTCACCCGGGCAGCTGTATGGCTACACCTTC. This codes for CASSPGQLYGYTF.